Below are 13 T cell receptor beta chains sequenced from a single sample in a study of cytomegalovirus exposure and HLA in healthy donors. Assay used: immunoSEQ multiplex PCR; TCRdb lists only in-frame clones, some missing. The data show some 160,000 clones, approximately 89% seen once. Specimen: PBMCs. The origin of the receptors is a man aged 18-30 years in good health and CMV-seronegative.

This chain connects TRBV6-4 to TRBJ1-5; D remains ambiguous. This CDR3 is built from 13 residues. Germline V gene data show CDR1 as MRHNA and CDR2 as SNTAGT. V lost 5 bases, J lost 0 bases, and 5 bases lay in between. CDR3: CASSQDSNQPQHF. The CDR3 nucleotides read TGTGCCAGCAGTCAGGATAGCAATCAGCCCCAGCATTTT.

The J gene is TRBJ1-2, the V gene TRBV7-9; TRBD1 matches 7 bases. Germline trimming cut 1 base from V and 2 bases from J; bases unmatched to any gene: 4. Germline values: CDR1 SEHNR, CDR2 FQNEAQ (reference sequence). CDR3 length: 15 amino acids. CDR3 loop: CASSLEARGNYGYTF. CDR3 nucleotides: TGTGCCAGCAGCTTAGAGGCCAGGGGGAACTATGGCTACACCTTC.

This clone has a single count. The chain couples TRBV27 to TRBJ1-2; D perhaps matches TRBD1 (6 bases). V gave up 0 bases and J gave up 4 bases, with 12 bases separating them. Germline V gene lookup returns CDR1 MNHEY and CDR2 SMNVEV (reference sequence). The length of the CDR3 is 15 residues. CDR3 sequence reads: CASSLSPQGFYGYTF. Here the CDR3 DNA reads TGTGCCAGCAGTTTATCCCCACAGGGATTCTATGGCTACACCTTC.

In this sample, this clone turned up a few times. This chain links TRBV27 with TRBJ2-7, with TRBD1 identical over 7 bases. From germline, CDR1 is MNHEY and CDR2 SMNVEV (reference sequence). CDR3 length: 14 residues. J was trimmed by 5 bases and V by 6 bases; bases with no gene match: 10. Written as DNA, the CDR3 is TGTGCCAGCAGCTCTAGGGACAGAGGTGACGAGCAGTACTTC. It codes for CASSSRDRGDEQYF.

V is TRBV20-1 and J is TRBJ2-1, with D unresolved. The CDR3 is 11 residues long. The germline V gene encodes CDR1 DFQATT and CDR2 SNEGSKA (reference sequence). Trimming removed 4 bases at V and 5 bases at J, with 6 bases between. The CDR3 protein is CSAIENNEQFF. CDR3 in DNA: TGCAGTGCTATTGAGAACAATGAGCAGTTCTTC.

The rearrangement uses TRBV30 and TRBJ2-1, with 10 bases identical to TRBD1. The CDR3 covers 19 residues. The V and J ends lost 3 bases and 0 bases, in that order; junction bases with no gene match: 14. The germline V gene has CDR1 GTSNPN and CDR2 SVGIG (reference sequence). The CDR3 reads CAWSSGTGVKQSSYNEQFF. The CDR3 region has the DNA TGTGCCTGGAGCTCTGGGACAGGGGTCAAACAGAGCTCCTACAATGAGCAGTTCTTC.

The rearrangement joins TRBV6-5 to TRBJ2-1, with 7 bases fitting TRBD2. V was clipped by 6 bases and J by 16 bases; unmatched bases: 12. The CDR3 runs 12 residues. Germline CDR1 and CDR2: MNHEY and SVGAGI. The CDR3 loop reads CASSTLGGSGFF. The CDR3 region has the DNA TGTGCCAGCAGCACCCTGGGGGGGTCCGGATTCTTC.

This chain connects TRBV5-4 to TRBJ1-2; TRBD1 agrees at 7 bases. V lost 2 bases to trimming and J lost 5 bases; unmatched junction nucleotides: 6. CDR3 length equals 14 residues. Germline CDR1 SGHNT, CDR2 YYREEE (reference sequence). For the CDR3, the DNA is TGTGCCAGCAGCTTAGGACAGGTCGGTTATGGCTACACCTTC. Amino acid sequence: CASSLGQVGYGYTF.

The chain carries TRBV4-1 and TRBJ2-6; D unclear. The CDR3 runs 15 residues. With 4 bases removed from V and 0 bases from J, the gap between germline ends came to 7 bases. Germline V CDR1 and CDR2: MGHRA, YSYEKL. CDR3 nucleotide sequence: TGCGCCAGCAGCCTTGTACACTCTGGGGCCAACGTCCTGACTTTC. It encodes CASSLVHSGANVLTF.

The CDR3 DNA follows: TGCGCCAGCAGCCAAGATCCGGGGGGCTATGGCTACACCTTC. Amino acids: CASSQDPGGYGYTF. The chain combines TRBV4-3 with TRBJ1-2, with D perhaps TRBD1 (5 bases). The CDR3 loop spans 14 amino acids. The germline V gene encodes CDR1 LGHNA and CDR2 YSLEER. V was cut by 0 bases and J by 4 bases, with 9 bases left in between.

V is TRBV11-2 and J is TRBJ2-5, with TRBD2 matching over 9 bases. Per germline, CDR1 SGHAT and CDR2 FQNNGV. The CDR3 is 15 amino acids. J gave up 5 bases and V 7 bases, and 11 bases lay outside the gene matches. CDR3: CASTRAGGAAETQYF. As DNA, the CDR3 is TGTGCCAGCACCCGGGCGGGGGGGGCAGCGGAGACCCAGTACTTC.

This clone showed up just once. The chain joins TRBV11-3 to TRBJ1-4; 9 nucleotides agree with TRBD1. CDR3 size: 16 residues. Germline V lookup: CDR1 SGHNT, CDR2 YENEEA. J lost 5 bases, V lost 5 bases, and 9 bases had no gene match. CDR3 region: CASSLRAGTGNEKLFF. For the CDR3, the DNA is TGTGCCAGCAGCCTGCGGGCCGGGACAGGGAATGAAAAACTGTTTTTT.

V gene TRBV6-1 combines with J gene TRBJ1-2; TRBD1 matches 9 bases. This CDR3 is 17 amino acids long. Germline V gene data show CDR1 as MNHNS and CDR2 as SASEGT. V dropped 4 bases and J dropped 7; count of bases not matched to a gene: 16. DNA for the CDR3: TGTGCCAGCAGTGGGACAGGGGCCGGAAAGATCGTGGCTGGCTACACCTTC. The encoded protein is CASSGTGAGKIVAGYTF.